A single sample is the source of the 32 T cell receptor beta chains below, sequenced in a study of control samples from healthy donors and cancer patients. The assay was immunoSEQ multiplex PCR, and TCRdb's table has in-frame clones only and misses some. This table has about 100,000 clones, 90% to 95% appearing once. Specimen: blood. Source of these receptors: a woman between 18 and 30 years old in good health.

The chain uses TRBV11-2 and TRBJ2-1; 8 nucleotides agree with TRBD1. V was pared by 7 bases and J by 5 bases, with 13 bases of the junction left unmatched. This CDR3 comprises 16 residues. Germline CDR1 is SGHAT and CDR2 is FQNNGV. The CDR3 DNA reads TGTGCCAGCAAGCCTACCCAGGGGGCCCAGAACAATGAGCAGTTCTTC. This gives the protein CASKPTQGAQNNEQFF. Together with reference TRBV11-2 and TRBJ2-1, the CDR3 gives the full variable domain: EAGVAQSPRYKIIEKRQSVAFWCNPISGHATLYWYQQILGQGPKLLIQFQNNGVVDDSQLPKDRFSAERLKGVDSTLKIQPAKLEDSAVYLCASKPTQGAQNNEQFFGPGTRLTVL.

The chain has TRBV24-1 and TRBJ1-4; D not certain. The ends were cut back, 4 bases at V and 5 bases at J, with 7 bases in the middle. CDR3 size: 13 residues. The germline V gene encodes CDR1 KGHDR and CDR2 SFDVKD. For the CDR3, the DNA is TGTGCCACCAGTGACCCCGGGAATGAAAAACTGTTTTTT. Its protein is CATSDPGNEKLFF.

This clone was observed a single time. Other DNA sequences from this sample encode an identical CDR3 as well. The rearrangement joins TRBV19 to TRBJ2-5; D unresolved. The CDR3 covers 13 residues. The germline V gene encodes CDR1 LNHDA and CDR2 SQIVND (reference sequence). The V end lost 3 bases, the J end lost 5 bases, and 10 bases lay between the germline ends. CDR3 bases: TGTGCCAGTAGTATTAGCCGATTGGAGACCCAGTACTTC. Translating it yields CASSISRLETQYF.

The rearrangement joins TRBV6-2 or TRBV6-3 to TRBJ1-2; D gene unclear. The CDR3 runs 11 residues. V lost 5 bases and J 2 bases, leaving 3 bases between the germline ends. Germline V gene sequence: CDR1 MNHEY, CDR2 SVGEGT. CDR3 DNA sequence: TGTGCCAGCAGTGTAAACTATGGCTACACCTTC. Protein product: CASSVNYGYTF.

The genes are TRBV6-6 and TRBJ2-7, with a possible D match to TRBD2 (7 bases). The V gene's germline CDR1 is MNHNY and CDR2 SVGAGI (reference sequence). The CDR3 has 14 residues. Between the trimmed V and J ends, which lost 7 bases and 3 bases, there was a span of 16 bases. CDR3 coding DNA: TGTGCCAGCAATTTGAGGGGGGGCGGCTACGAGCAGTACTTC. Translating gives CASNLRGGGYEQYF.

This clone was observed once. V and J are TRBV27 and TRBJ1-1; no reliable D call. V was trimmed by 2 bases and J by 6 bases, leaving 10 bases between them. Per germline, CDR1 MNHEY and CDR2 SMNVEV (reference sequence). The length of the CDR3 is 13 residues. CDR3 region: CASSLIDGSEAFF. CDR3 DNA sequence: TGTGCCAGCAGTTTAATTGATGGGTCTGAAGCTTTCTTT.

The chain is built from TRBV15 and TRBJ2-1; 12 bases fit TRBD2. CDR1 and CDR2 from the germline V gene are LNHNV and YYDKDF (reference sequence). CDR3 length equals 15 residues. Trimming cost V 2 bases and J 9 bases; bases outside gene matches: 5. The CDR3 coding sequence is TGTGCCACCAGCAGATCTAGCGGGAGGGAGGGTGAGCAGTTCTTC. Its protein product is CATSRSSGREGEQFF.

The chain joins TRBV5-1 to TRBJ1-2; 11 positions agree with TRBD1. Germline CDR1 reads SGHRS; CDR2 reads YFSETQ. The ends lost 4 bases at V and 6 bases at J; junction bases unmatched: 5. The CDR3 has 14 residues. CDR3 nucleotides: TGCGCCAGCAGCCCGGGACAGGGGGGCCATGGCTACACCTTC. Residues: CASSPGQGGHGYTF.

This chain joins TRBV5-4 and TRBJ2-7; D is unresolved. The CDR3 consists of 13 residues. Trimming removed 4 bases at V and 6 bases at J, with 14 bases between. The germline V gene encodes CDR1 SGHNT and CDR2 YYREEE (reference sequence). This CDR3 is CASSPDGGLEQYF. The CDR3 DNA sequence: TGTGCCAGCAGCCCCGATGGTGGTCTCGAGCAGTACTTC.

The chain recombines TRBV25-1 with TRBJ2-1; TRBD1 aligns across 11 bases. The CDR3 runs 16 residues. V lost 1 base and J lost 8; bases outside the gene matches: 7. CDR1 and CDR2 from the germline V gene are MGHDK and SYGVNS. The CDR3 nucleotides are TGTGCCAGCAGTGAATTAGGGACAGGGGGTTTCGATGAGCAGTTCTTC. Translation: CASSELGTGGFDEQFF.

A single count supports this clone. The gene calls are TRBV11-1 and TRBJ2-7; TRBD2 is a possible D gene (7 bases). The CDR3 extends over 15 amino acids. Germline V gives CDR1 SGHAT, CDR2 FQDESV (reference sequence). Between the trimmed V and J ends, which lost 2 bases and 3 bases, there was a span of 14 bases. The CDR3, as DNA: TGTGCCAGCAGCTTATCGGGGGGCGTGGGCTACGAGCAGTACTTC. This gives the protein CASSLSGGVGYEQYF.

The chain couples TRBV11-2 to TRBJ1-1, with D possibly TRBD1 on 5 matching bases. Between the trimmed V and J ends, which lost 2 bases and 0 bases, there was a span of 16 bases. The CDR3 has 17 residues. Germline assignment: CDR1 SGHAT and CDR2 FQNNGV. CDR3 residues: CASSLRGRTTMNTEAFF. The DNA of the CDR3 is TGTGCCAGCAGCTTACGTGGCAGGACAACTATGAACACTGAAGCTTTCTTT.

CDR3 protein: CASSLDDPRDYGYTF. The CDR3 DNA reads TGCGCCAGCAGCTTGGACGATCCCAGGGACTATGGCTACACCTTC. The V and J genes are TRBV5-1 and TRBJ1-2; D perhaps matches TRBD1 (5 bases). This CDR3 region has 15 residues. V dropped 0 bases and J dropped 3 bases, with 12 bases sitting between them. Germline assignment: CDR1 SGHRS and CDR2 YFSETQ. Based on the CDR3 plus reference TRBV5-1 and TRBJ1-2, the full variable domain is KAGVTQTPRYLIKTRGQQVTLSCSPISGHRSVSWYQQTPGQGLQFLFEYFSETQRNKGNFPGRFSGRQFSNSRSEMNVSTLELGDSALYLCASSLDDPRDYGYTFGSGTRLTVV.

The chain uses TRBV6-5 and TRBJ2-3; 10 bases line up with TRBD2. V shed 4 bases and J 3 bases; nucleotides not matched to a gene: 4. CDR3 length equals 15 residues. Germline assignment: CDR1 MNHEY and CDR2 SVGAGI. The CDR3 region has the DNA TGTGCCAGCAGTTCGGAGCGGGAGGGGACAGATACGCAGTATTTT. It specifies CASSSEREGTDTQYF.

The chain has TRBV24-1 and TRBJ2-7; D is unclear. The CDR3 has 11 residues. CDR1 and CDR2 (germline): KGHDR, SFDVKD. The ends were cut back, 2 bases at V and 3 bases at J, with 1 base in the middle. CDR3 nucleotide sequence: TGTGCCACCAGTGATTACTACGAGCAGTACTTC. It translates to CATSDYYEQYF.

The V and J genes are TRBV6-4 and TRBJ1-1; D uncertain. The CDR3 covers 13 residues. The V and J ends lost 3 bases and 5 bases respectively, with 10 bases between them. CDR1 is MRHNA, CDR2 SNTAGT, per germline. The CDR3 DNA sequence: TGTGCCAGCAGTGATGACCGAGGGACTGAAGCTTTCTTT. It specifies CASSDDRGTEAFF.

The chain couples TRBV5-4 to TRBJ1-2; tentative D call: TRBD1 (5 bases). Germline lookup yields CDR1 SGHNT and CDR2 YYREEE (reference sequence). The germline V and J ends were trimmed by 9 bases and 1 base, with 10 bases remaining between them. This CDR3 has 12 residues. Here the CDR3 DNA reads TGTGCCACCCGGGGGAATAACTATGGCTACACCTTC. It is translated as CATRGNNYGYTF.

The table lists this clone with a few counts. This chain uses TRBV27 with TRBJ1-1, with 7 bases that match TRBD1. The CDR3 has 11 amino acids. In germline, CDR1 is MNHEY, CDR2 SMNVEV (reference sequence). V dropped 10 bases and J dropped 4; count of bases not matched to a gene: 3. CDR3 coding DNA: TGTGCCATCCCAGGGGGCACTGAAGCTTTCTTT. Translation gives CAIPGGTEAFF.

The CDR3 sequence: CSVEQGVGYTF. CDR3 coding DNA: TGCAGCGTTGAGCAGGGGGTAGGCTACACCTTC. The V and J genes are TRBV29-1 and TRBJ1-2, with TRBD1 identical over 7 bases. V trimming: 3 bases; J trimming: 8 bases; junction bases outside the gene matches: 3. CDR1 and CDR2 (germline): SQVTM, ANQGSEA. The length of the CDR3 is 11 residues.

This rearrangement joins TRBV27 to TRBJ1-5; no reliable D call. In germline, CDR1 is MNHEY, CDR2 SMNVEV (reference sequence). This CDR3 spans 13 amino acids. V shed 5 bases and J shed 6 bases, with 11 bases lying between them. This CDR3 reads CASSPTLIQPQHF. The CDR3 coding sequence is TGTGCCAGCAGTCCGACATTGATTCAGCCCCAGCATTTT.

The rearrangement joins TRBV12-3 or TRBV12-4 to TRBJ1-6; unclear D gene. The CDR3 consists of 13 residues. V lost 6 bases and J 8 bases, leaving 11 bases between the germline ends. The CDR3 here is CASSLDVDSPLHF. DNA of the CDR3: TGTGCCAGCAGCCTAGATGTTGATTCACCCCTCCACTTT.

This clone occurred a few times. The chain employs TRBV5-1 and TRBJ1-6; 7 bases line up with TRBD1. This CDR3 region has 14 residues. Germline V gene lookup returns CDR1 SGHRS and CDR2 YFSETQ. Losses at the gene ends were 4 bases for V and 6 bases for J; bases not matched to a gene: 4. The CDR3 loop is CASSVGGGNSPLHF. DNA for the CDR3: TGCGCCAGCAGCGTAGGGGGCGGTAATTCACCCCTCCACTTT.

The CDR3 region has the DNA TGTGCCAGCGCTCAGGGCAGAACCTACGAGCAGTACTTC. This encodes CASAQGRTYEQYF. V gene TRBV5-5 combines with J gene TRBJ2-7; maybe TRBD1 (5 bases). The CDR3 totals 13 residues. Trimming removed 7 bases from V and 2 bases from J, with 13 bases in between. Germline values: CDR1 SGHKS, CDR2 YYEKEE (reference sequence).

This chain joins TRBV30 and TRBJ1-1, with unresolved D. Trimming removed 1 base at V and 6 bases at J, with 9 bases between. The germline V gene encodes CDR1 GTSNPN and CDR2 SVGIG (reference sequence). The CDR3 spans 12 residues. CDR3 residues: CAWSATPSEAFF. In DNA, the CDR3 is TGTGCCTGGAGTGCCACCCCCTCTGAAGCTTTCTTT. Full variable domain (rest looked up from reference TRBV30 and TRBJ1-1): SQTIHQWPATLVQPVGSPLSLECTVEGTSNPNLYWYRQAAGRGLQLLFYSVGIGQISSEVPQNLSASRPQDRQFILSSKKLLLSDSGFYLCAWSATPSEAFFGQGTRLTVV.

CDR3 DNA sequence: TGTGCCAGCAGTGGGGGTGGGATAGAAGCTTTCTTT. The encoded protein is CASSGGGIEAFF. The rearrangement uses TRBV12-3 or TRBV12-4 and TRBJ1-1, with D possibly TRBD1 on 5 matching bases. The V gene lost 5 bases and the J gene lost 8 bases, with 12 bases spanning the gap. There are 12 residues in the CDR3.

J is TRBJ1-5 and V is TRBV19, with D possibly matching TRBD1 (6 bases). The CDR3 sequence is 16 residues long. Germline CDR1 and CDR2: LNHDA and SQIVND (reference sequence). V gave up 1 base and J gave up 7 bases, with 17 bases separating them. CDR3 residues: CASSIGPGAGDQPQHF. The CDR3 bases are TGTGCCAGTAGTATAGGCCCCGGCGCAGGGGACCAGCCCCAGCATTTT.

The chain combines TRBV5-1 with TRBJ1-1; D is perhaps TRBD1 (5 bases). From germline, CDR1 is SGHRS and CDR2 YFSETQ. The CDR3 has 13 amino acids. V lost 5 bases and J 2 bases, leaving 10 bases between the germline ends. The CDR3, as DNA: TGCGCCAGCAGGTGGCAGGGAAACACTGAAGCTTTCTTT. Its protein product is CASRWQGNTEAFF.

The chain is built from TRBV25-1 and TRBJ2-6; D not certain. The germline V gene has CDR1 MGHDK and CDR2 SYGVNS. The V end was cut by 2 bases, the J end by 2 bases, with 16 bases between. CDR3 length equals 18 residues. The CDR3 nucleotides read TGTGCCAGCAGTGAAAAGGTGGAAGGGCTAGCTGGGGCCAACGTCCTGACTTTC. It encodes CASSEKVEGLAGANVLTF.

The gene calls are TRBV7-9 and TRBJ1-5; no reliable D call. Germline-derived CDR1 and CDR2 are SEHNR and FQNEAQ (reference sequence). V was shortened by 1 base and J by 3 bases, with 7 bases between the two germline ends. CDR3 length: 14 amino acids. Here the CDR3 reads CASSLGQVNQPQHF. DNA for the CDR3: TGTGCCAGCAGCTTAGGGCAGGTCAATCAGCCCCAGCATTTT. Looking up the rest from reference TRBV7-9 and TRBJ1-5 gives the full variable domain: DTGVSQNPRHKITKRGQNVTFRCDPISEHNRLYWYRQTLGQGPEFLTYFQNEAQLEKSRLLSDRFSAERPKGSFSTLEIQRTEQGDSAMYLCASSLGQVNQPQHFGDGTRLSIL.

This chain uses TRBV7-9 with TRBJ1-1; D is unclear. V lost 1 base to trimming and J lost 5 bases, with 8 bases between them. Germline V gives CDR1 SEHNR, CDR2 FQNEAQ (reference sequence). There are 13 residues in the CDR3. The CDR3 loop reads CASSLEEKTEAFF. The CDR3 coding sequence is TGTGCCAGCAGCTTAGAGGAGAAGACTGAAGCTTTCTTT.

This clone was seen only once. V gene TRBV12-5 combines with J gene TRBJ2-7; TRBD1 agrees at 7 bases. Germline V CDR1 and CDR2: LGHNT, FRNRAP. Trimming cost V 6 bases and J 2 bases; bases outside gene matches: 10. The CDR3 extends over 15 amino acids. This chain's CDR3 is CASGPAGGGPYEQYF. The CDR3 DNA is TGTGCTAGTGGACCCGCAGGGGGTGGGCCCTACGAGCAGTACTTC.

This clone was seen a few times. The chain is built from TRBV7-9 and TRBJ2-6; a possible D gene is TRBD1 (5 bases). The CDR3 covers 16 residues. V lost 5 bases and J lost 1, with 12 bases in between. In germline, CDR1 is SEHNR, CDR2 FQNEAQ (reference sequence). The CDR3 DNA sequence: TGTGCCAGCAGCCAGGCAGGGCTTTCTGGGGCCAACGTCCTGACTTTC. Its protein is CASSQAGLSGANVLTF.